This entry lists 8 T cell receptor beta chains sequenced from one sample in a study of T cell repertoires in cytomegalovirus infection. These receptors' targets are unknown. From the reads, TCRdb called clonotypes with MiXCR, one entry per CDR3 protein. Of hundreds of thousands of distinct CDR3 sequences listed, around 35% are singletons. Sequences were derived from cultured PBMCs, sampled from culture after CMV antigen stimulation. The source is a human donor in good health (CMV status not recorded). Some clones in this sample may be carry-over from other donors' samples.

The CDR3 bases are TGTGCCAGCAGGGGTGAAAATCAGCCCCAGCATTTT. This encodes CASRGENQPQHF. The chain employs TRBV6-5 and TRBJ1-5, with no clear D. This CDR3 has 12 amino acids. Trimming stripped 6 bases from V and 4 bases from J, with 7 bases between. Looked up from germline, CDR1 is MNHEY and CDR2 is SVGAGI.

This clonotype was seen a few times. The chain carries TRBV7-9 and TRBJ2-1, with D maybe TRBD2 (6 bases). V dropped 4 bases and J dropped 5 bases, with 12 bases sitting between them. Per germline, CDR1 SEHNR and CDR2 FQNEAQ (reference sequence). The CDR3 is 14 amino acids. The CDR3, as DNA: TGTGCCAGCAGCTGGGGACTTCGAAACAATGAGCAGTTCTTC. It translates to CASSWGLRNNEQFF.

V gene TRBV3-1 combines with J gene TRBJ2-1; 10 nucleotides align to TRBD1. This CDR3 is built from 15 residues. V lost 4 bases, J lost 7 bases, and 7 bases stayed unmatched. Germline assignment: CDR1 LGHDT and CDR2 YNNKEL (reference sequence). CDR3 sequence: CASSPRDRGTNEQFF. DNA of the CDR3: TGTGCCAGCAGCCCCCGGGACAGGGGTACGAATGAGCAGTTCTTC.

This clonotype was found a few times. The rearrangement links TRBV4-2 to TRBJ2-7; possible D gene TRBD1, 6 bases. The germline V gene has CDR1 LGHNA and CDR2 YNFKEQ. Trimming pared 3 bases from V and 0 bases from J, leaving 15 bases between. The CDR3 is 16 residues long. CDR3: CASSHADRGGSYEQYF. The CDR3 DNA sequence: TGTGCCAGCAGCCATGCAGACAGAGGGGGCTCCTACGAGCAGTACTTC.

This clonotype was seen a few times. This chain uses TRBV7-2 with TRBJ2-7; D is undetermined. CDR3 length: 15 residues. V shed 5 bases and J shed 2 bases, with 16 bases lying between them. Germline assignment: CDR1 SGHTA and CDR2 FQGNSA. CDR3 in DNA: TGTGCCAGCAGCAAAAGGGCGGCCGGCCCCTACGAGCAGTACTTC. Its protein product is CASSKRAAGPYEQYF.

This clonotype was observed a few times. The chain combines TRBV4-1 with TRBJ2-7; 8 bases are a match to TRBD2. The CDR3 loop spans 16 amino acids. In germline, CDR1 is MGHRA, CDR2 YSYEKL. V trimming: 4 bases; J trimming: 2 bases; junction bases outside the gene matches: 10. CDR3 bases: TGCGCCAGCAGCCCTGGGGAAGGAGCGGGGGCCTACGAGCAGTACTTC. Protein: CASSPGEGAGAYEQYF.

This clonotype was counted a few times. The chain recombines TRBV5-4 with TRBJ2-1; the D is unclear. Germline values: CDR1 SGHNT, CDR2 YYREEE (reference sequence). V lost 2 bases and J lost 3, with 9 bases in between. The length of the CDR3 is 14 residues. CDR3 DNA sequence: TGTGCCAGCAGCTTTGGACCAAACTACAATGAGCAGTTCTTC. It is translated as CASSFGPNYNEQFF.

This clonotype was detected a few times. The chain carries TRBV7-2 and TRBJ2-5; D possibly corresponds to TRBD2 (6 bases). V was pared by 5 bases and J by 9 bases, with 22 bases between. In germline, CDR1 is SGHTA, CDR2 FQGNSA. There are 15 residues in the CDR3. The CDR3 DNA is TGTGCCAGCAGCCTCCAAGCAACAGGCTCGGGGGCCCAGTACTTC. Translation: CASSLQATGSGAQYF.